This is a list of T cell receptor beta chains from one sample in a study of shared clonotypes between healthy human individuals. Only in-frame clones appear in the TCRdb table, and some are missing; sequencing was by immunoSEQ multiplex PCR. Among approximately 1.1 million clones listed, approximately 78% were seen once. The specimen sequenced was memory CD4+ T cells from PBMCs. These receptor sequences come from a man aged 18 to 30 in good health. Some clones in this sample may be carry-over from other donors' samples. The CDR3 runs from the conserved cysteine through the conserved F or W. The order of the fields is CDR3 length, V gene, clone size, D gene, J gene, CDR3 protein, CDR3 DNA. D genes are given only for firm matches. Some rows have no size entry. The others give once, few or many, or a class for an expanded clone.

15	TRBV19	-	-	TRBJ1-5	CASSMHSHSNQPQHF	TGTGCCAGTAGTATGCACAGTCATAGCAATCAGCCCCAGCATTTT
13	TRBV12-5	-	-	TRBJ1-1	CASGLEVGTEAFF	TGTGCTAGTGGTTTGGAGGTAGGCACTGAAGCTTTCTTT
14	TRBV7-8	-	-	TRBJ1-4	CASSLAGGGEKLFF	TGTGCCAGCAGCTTAGCGGGGGGTGGAGAAAAACTGTTTTTT
12	TRBV2	-	-	TRBJ1-2	CASSEYSVGYTF	TGTGCCAGCAGTGAATATAGTGTAGGCTACACCTTC
15	TRBV5-6	-	TRBD2	TRBJ2-5	CASSRRTGGGETQYF	TGTGCCAGCAGCCGTCGGACGGGAGGTGGAGAGACCCAGTACTTC
16	TRBV4-2	-	TRBD1	TRBJ1-2	CASSRDGTGVFYGYTF	TGTGCCAGCAGCCGGGACGGGACAGGAGTATTCTATGGCTACACCTTC
14	TRBV9	-	-	TRBJ2-3	CASSVVPSADTQYF	TGTGCCAGCAGCGTAGTTCCATCCGCAGATACGCAGTATTTT
13	TRBV29-1	once	-	TRBJ2-7	CSVVGGSSYEQYF	TGCAGCGTTGTGGGGGGTAGCTCCTACGAGCAGTACTTC
13	TRBV28	many	TRBD2	TRBJ2-7	CASSTTSGSEQYF	TGTGCCAGCAGTACGACTAGCGGGAGCGAGCAGTACTTC
16	TRBV7-9	-	-	TRBJ2-1	CASSLALRDDGNEQFF	TGTGCCAGCAGCTTAGCGCTGCGGGACGATGGCAATGAGCAGTTCTTC
13	TRBV6-4	-	-	TRBJ1-1	CASASEVNTEAFF	TGTGCCAGCGCCTCTGAGGTGAACACTGAAGCTTTCTTT
12	TRBV2	-	-	TRBJ2-7	CASTSASYEQYF	TGTGCCAGCACCTCGGCATCCTACGAGCAGTACTTC
14	TRBV19	-	TRBD2	TRBJ2-7	CASSRTSGSYEQYF	TGTGCCAGTAGTAGGACTAGCGGGAGCTACGAGCAGTACTTC
15	TRBV7-5	once	-	TRBJ2-7	CARSEGLADSYEQYF	TGTGCCAGAAGCGAGGGACTAGCGGATTCCTACGAGCAGTACTTC
16	TRBV27	many	-	TRBJ1-4	CASSGIVNQGGEKLFF	TGTGCCAGCAGTGGAATTGTCAACCAAGGAGGTGAAAAACTGTTTTTT
14	TRBV11-2	-	-	TRBJ2-5	CASSSDAGQETQYF	TGTGCCAGCAGCTCAGACGCGGGGCAAGAGACCCAGTACTTC
13	TRBV5-1	-	-	TRBJ2-3	CASQDVGTDTQYF	TGCGCCAGCCAGGACGTTGGCACAGATACACAGTATTTT
16	TRBV18	-	TRBD1	TRBJ1-3	CASSNVSGQKGNTIYF	TGTGCCAGCTCAAATGTATCGGGACAGAAAGGAAACACCATATATTTT
15	TRBV19	-	-	TRBJ1-4	CASSIPAAANEKLFF	TGTGCCAGTAGTATACCGGCGGCAGCTAATGAAAAACTGTTTTTT
16	TRBV28	-	-	TRBJ1-6	CASSLLGSSYNSPLHF	TGTGCCAGCAGTTTGTTGGGGAGCTCCTATAATTCACCCCTCCACTTT
16	TRBV28	-	TRBD1	TRBJ1-5	CASSSLYWTGDQPQHF	TGTGCCAGCAGCTCACTATACTGGACAGGGGATCAGCCCCAGCATTTT
14	TRBV2	once	-	TRBJ1-1	CASSAGYRDTEAFF	TGTGCCAGCAGTGCAGGCTATAGGGACACTGAAGCTTTCTTT
14	TRBV7-3	-	-	TRBJ1-1	CASSLVGRNTEAFF	TGTGCCAGCAGCCTTGTGGGGAGGAACACTGAAGCTTTCTTT
14	TRBV11-2	few	TRBD2	TRBJ2-4	CASSRGLAGNIQYF	TGTGCCAGCAGCCGGGGACTAGCGGGGAACATTCAGTACTTC
13	TRBV5-4	-	TRBD2	TRBJ2-5	CASSPPGGETQYF	TGTGCCAGCAGCCCGCCCGGGGGGGAGACCCAGTACTTC
16	TRBV18	-	TRBD2	TRBJ2-7	CASSPLQLADPYEQYF	TGTGCCAGCTCACCCTTACAACTAGCGGACCCCTACGAGCAGTACTTC
14	TRBV15	-	-	TRBJ1-5	CATSPPTANQPQHF	TGTGCCACCAGCCCCCCGACAGCAAATCAGCCCCAGCATTTT
14	TRBV5-1	-	-	TRBJ2-7	CASSLVSGLSEQYF	TGCGCCAGCAGCTTGGTGTCGGGACTTTCCGAGCAGTACTTC
16	TRBV14	-	-	TRBJ2-7	CASSQERGQGSYEQYF	TGTGCCAGCAGCCAAGAGAGGGGCCAGGGTAGCTACGAGCAGTACTTC
13	TRBV7-2	-	TRBD1	TRBJ1-2	CASSPRDRDGYTF	TGTGCCAGCAGCCCCCGGGACAGGGATGGCTACACCTTC
13	TRBV30	-	-	TRBJ1-1	CAWSVGIGTEAFF	TGTGCCTGGAGTGTGGGTATAGGTACTGAAGCTTTCTTT
14	TRBV29-1	-	TRBD1	TRBJ2-1	CSVRDRESYNEQFF	TGCAGCGTCCGAGACAGGGAGTCCTACAATGAGCAGTTCTTC
13	TRBV7-9	few	-	TRBJ2-5	CASSIGAKETQYF	TGTGCCAGCAGCATAGGGGCAAAAGAGACCCAGTACTTC
17	TRBV4-2	-	TRBD2	TRBJ2-4	CASSQETSGRTKNIQYF	TGTGCCAGCAGCCAAGAGACTAGCGGGAGGACCAAAAACATTCAGTACTTC
13	TRBV5-1	-	TRBD2	TRBJ2-3	CASSLDPGSGRYF	TGCGCCAGCAGCTTGGATCCGGGAAGCGGGAGGTATTTT
14	TRBV5-5	once	-	TRBJ2-3	CASLGVASTDTQYF	TGTGCCAGCCTAGGAGTAGCGAGCACAGATACGCAGTATTTT
16	TRBV5-4	-	TRBD2	TRBJ2-5	CASSFSSGGTQETQYF	TGTGCCAGCAGTTTCTCTAGCGGGGGAACCCAAGAGACCCAGTACTTC
13	TRBV29-1	-	-	TRBJ2-5	CSVRLTSAETQYF	TGCAGCGTCCGACTTACATCGGCGGAGACCCAGTACTTC
15	TRBV5-1	-	TRBD1	TRBJ2-5	CASSLEGTDEETQYF	TGCGCCAGCAGCTTGGAGGGGACAGATGAGGAGACCCAGTACTTC
14	TRBV30	-	-	TRBJ1-1	CAWSRGASTTEAFF	TGTGCCTGGAGTAGAGGGGCCTCAACCACTGAAGCTTTCTTT
17	TRBV6-1	-	TRBD2	TRBJ2-1	CASSAPPFAGGPNRQFF	TGTGCCAGCAGTGCCCCCCCTTTCGCGGGAGGGCCGAATCGGCAGTTCTTC
15	TRBV28	-	TRBD2	TRBJ2-7	CATSRTASGLYEQYF	TGTGCCACCTCTCGTACGGCTAGCGGGCTCTACGAGCAGTACTTC
14	TRBV27	once	-	TRBJ2-3	CASSERISTDTQYF	TGTGCCAGCAGTGAACGGATTAGCACAGATACGCAGTATTTT